Listed here is a single T cell receptor beta chain. This sample is drawn from a study of blood T cell repertoires in COVID-19. Study in general: The United States, Italy and Spain provided the acute and convalescent COVID-19 samples. The cDNA or gDNA used as material had been derived from T cells, B-cell-depleted T cells, or PBMCs.

Authors' data handling: Amplification with reference gene primers provided the estimates of nucleated cell counts. Measured with immunoSEQ multiplex PCR; TCRdb has only the in-frame clones, and not every one. V and J calls and clone size are as listed in that table; D and trimming were resolved from the DNA. The data contain about 150,000 clones, approximately 73% of them seen just once; the ten biggest clones take up more than 3%. Germline-derived CDR1 and CDR2 are MNHEY and SVGAGI. The CDR3 length is 15 residues. Between the trimmed V and J ends, which lost 10 bases and 0 bases, there was a span of 19 bases.

The origin of this receptor is a woman aged 80 or older with acute or convalescent COVID-19. The chain uses TRBV6-5 and TRBJ2-7; D perhaps matches TRBD2 (5 bases). Sequencing was performed on peripheral blood. In DNA form, the CDR3 reads TGTGCCACCCTAGCTTCGGAGCGTCGCTCCTACGAGCAGTACTTC. Residues: CATLASERRSYEQYF.